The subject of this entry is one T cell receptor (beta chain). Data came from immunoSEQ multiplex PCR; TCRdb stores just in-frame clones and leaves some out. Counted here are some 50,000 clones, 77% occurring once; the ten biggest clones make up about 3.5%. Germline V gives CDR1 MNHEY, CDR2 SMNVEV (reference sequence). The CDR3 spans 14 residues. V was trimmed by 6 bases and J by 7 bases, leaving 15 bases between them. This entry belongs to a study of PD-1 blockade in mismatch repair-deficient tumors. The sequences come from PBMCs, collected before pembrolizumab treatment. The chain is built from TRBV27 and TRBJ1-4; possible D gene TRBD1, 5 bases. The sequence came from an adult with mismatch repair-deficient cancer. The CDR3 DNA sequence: TGTGCCAGCAGCCTGGGACTTGGAAGTGAAAAACTGTTTTTT. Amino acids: CASSLGLGSEKLFF.